This T cell receptor beta chain appears in the sequencing data of a study of T cell responses to AZD1222 COVID-19 vaccine. V lost 4 bases to trimming and J lost 1 base, with 13 bases between them. The CDR3 spans 15 residues. CDR1 is LNHDA and CDR2 is SQIVND in the germline V gene (reference sequence). Repertoires were generated with immunoSEQ multiplex PCR, while TCRdb's copy carries only in-frame clones and drops some. Counted here are fewer than 120,000 clones, roughly 92% occurring once; the ten biggest clones make up less than 2.5%. As for this clone: The antigen is undetermined.

Overall study results and limits: Sampling that yielded the repertoires occurred only after the peak T cell response.

This clonotype was obtained from an adult who received the AZD1222 COVID-19 vaccine. Sequencing was performed on peripheral blood, taken 28 days after the second AZD1222 dose. The V gene is TRBV19, the J gene TRBJ1-2; D remains unclear. The CDR3 loop is CASSRSGQSNYGYTF. As DNA, the CDR3 is TGTGCCAGTAGTAGATCAGGCCAGAGTAACTATGGCTACACCTTC.